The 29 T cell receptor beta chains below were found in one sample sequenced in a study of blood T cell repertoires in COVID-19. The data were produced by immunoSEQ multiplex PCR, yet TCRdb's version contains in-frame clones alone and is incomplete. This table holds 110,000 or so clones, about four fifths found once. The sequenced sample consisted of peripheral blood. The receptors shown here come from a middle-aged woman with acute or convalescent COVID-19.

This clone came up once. This CDR3 is CASSPQGQETQYF. The CDR3 DNA reads as TGTGCCAGTAGTCCCCAGGGGCAAGAGACCCAGTACTTC. The V gene is TRBV19, the J gene TRBJ2-5; perhaps TRBD1 as D (6 bases). V lost 5 bases, J lost 2 bases, and 9 bases lay in between. Germline CDR1 is LNHDA and CDR2 is SQIVND (reference sequence). The CDR3 has 13 amino acids.

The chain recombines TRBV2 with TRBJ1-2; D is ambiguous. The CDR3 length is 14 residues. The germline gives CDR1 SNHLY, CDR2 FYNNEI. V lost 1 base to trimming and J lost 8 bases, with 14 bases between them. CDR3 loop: CASSEENWGGGYTF. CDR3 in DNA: TGTGCCAGCAGTGAAGAGAACTGGGGAGGGGGCTACACCTTC.

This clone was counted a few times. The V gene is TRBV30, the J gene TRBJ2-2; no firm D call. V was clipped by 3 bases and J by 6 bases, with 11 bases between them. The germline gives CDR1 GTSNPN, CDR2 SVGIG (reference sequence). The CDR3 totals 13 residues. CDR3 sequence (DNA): TGTGCCTGGAGCCCCTACTCCCCCGGGGAGCTGTTTTTT. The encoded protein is CAWSPYSPGELFF.

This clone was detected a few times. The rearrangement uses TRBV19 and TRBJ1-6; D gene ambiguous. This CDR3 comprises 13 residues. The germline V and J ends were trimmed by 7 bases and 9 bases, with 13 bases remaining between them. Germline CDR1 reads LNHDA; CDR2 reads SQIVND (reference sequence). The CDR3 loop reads CASKEVKGSPLHF. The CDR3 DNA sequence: TGTGCCAGTAAGGAGGTTAAGGGTTCACCCCTCCACTTT.

This CDR3 reads CASSYRGGPTGELFF. The CDR3 nucleotides read TGTGCCAGCAGTTACCGGGGGGGCCCTACCGGGGAGCTGTTTTTT. V is TRBV6-2 or TRBV6-3 and J is TRBJ2-2; 8 positions agree with TRBD2. The CDR3 runs 15 residues. Losses at the gene ends were 2 bases for V and 5 bases for J; bases not matched to a gene: 4. From germline, CDR1 is MNHEY and CDR2 SVGEGT.

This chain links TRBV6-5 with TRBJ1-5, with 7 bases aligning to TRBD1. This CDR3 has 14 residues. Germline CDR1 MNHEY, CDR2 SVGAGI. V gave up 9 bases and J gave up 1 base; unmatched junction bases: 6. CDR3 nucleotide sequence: TGTGCCAGTCAGGGACAGAGGAGCAATCAGCCCCAGCATTTT. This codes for CASQGQRSNQPQHF.

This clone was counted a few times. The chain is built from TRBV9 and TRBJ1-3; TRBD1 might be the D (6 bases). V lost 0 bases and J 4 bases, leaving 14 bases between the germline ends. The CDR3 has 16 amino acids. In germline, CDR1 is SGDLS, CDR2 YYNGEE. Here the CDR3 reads CASSVGTGRAGNTIYF. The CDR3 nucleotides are TGTGCCAGCAGCGTAGGCACAGGGCGGGCCGGAAACACCATATATTTT.

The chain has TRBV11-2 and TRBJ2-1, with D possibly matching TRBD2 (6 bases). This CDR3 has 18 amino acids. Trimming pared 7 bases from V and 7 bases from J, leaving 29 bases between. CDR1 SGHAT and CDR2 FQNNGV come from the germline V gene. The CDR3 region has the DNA TGTGCCAGCACCGAATGGTCGGCGGGGCGCCCAAAAGGTAATGAGCAGTTCTTC. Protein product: CASTEWSAGRPKGNEQFF.

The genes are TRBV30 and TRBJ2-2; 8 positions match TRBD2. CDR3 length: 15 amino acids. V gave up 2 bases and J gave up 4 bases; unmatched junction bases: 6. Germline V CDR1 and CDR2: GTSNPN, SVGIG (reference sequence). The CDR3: CAWSLGSGVTGELFF. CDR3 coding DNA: TGTGCCTGGAGTCTCGGTAGCGGGGTCACCGGGGAGCTGTTTTTT.

The CDR3 spells CSVDPGWNYGYTF. As DNA, the CDR3 is TGCAGCGTCGATCCAGGGTGGAACTATGGCTACACCTTC. This chain uses TRBV29-1 with TRBJ1-2; D may be TRBD1 (5 bases). Germline loops: CDR1 SQVTM, CDR2 ANQGSEA. This CDR3 comprises 13 residues. Trimming took 6 bases from V and 2 from J, leaving 13 bases between them.

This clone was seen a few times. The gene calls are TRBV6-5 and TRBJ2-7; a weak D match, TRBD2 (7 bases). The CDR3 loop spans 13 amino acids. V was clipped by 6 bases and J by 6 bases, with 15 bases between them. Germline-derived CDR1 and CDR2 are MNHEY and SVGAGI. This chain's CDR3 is CASRRGGLVEQYF. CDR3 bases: TGTGCCAGCAGGAGGGGGGGGCTCGTCGAGCAGTACTTC.

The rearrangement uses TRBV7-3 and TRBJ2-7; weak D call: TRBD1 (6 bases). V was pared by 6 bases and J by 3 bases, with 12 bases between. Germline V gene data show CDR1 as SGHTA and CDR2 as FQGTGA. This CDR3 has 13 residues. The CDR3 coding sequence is TGTGCCAGCAGTGCCAGGACAGACTACGAGCAGTACTTC. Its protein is CASSARTDYEQYF.

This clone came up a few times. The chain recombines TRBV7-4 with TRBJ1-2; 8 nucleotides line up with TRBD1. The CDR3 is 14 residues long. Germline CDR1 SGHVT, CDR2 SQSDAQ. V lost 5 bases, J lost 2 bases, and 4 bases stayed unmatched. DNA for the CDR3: TGTGCCAGCAGCCTCTGGACAGGGAACTATGGCTACACCTTC. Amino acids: CASSLWTGNYGYTF.

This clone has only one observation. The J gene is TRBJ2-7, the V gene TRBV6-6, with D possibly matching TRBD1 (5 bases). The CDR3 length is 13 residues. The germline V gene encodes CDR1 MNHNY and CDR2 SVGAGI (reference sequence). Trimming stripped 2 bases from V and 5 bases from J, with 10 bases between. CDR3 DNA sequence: TGTGCCAGCAGTTACAGGGGAATCGACGAGCAGTACTTC. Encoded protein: CASSYRGIDEQYF.

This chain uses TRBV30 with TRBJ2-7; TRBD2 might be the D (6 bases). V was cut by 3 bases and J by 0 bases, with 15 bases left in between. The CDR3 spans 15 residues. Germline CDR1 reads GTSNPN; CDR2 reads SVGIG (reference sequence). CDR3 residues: CAWRPGLLSSYEQYF. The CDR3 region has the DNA TGTGCCTGGAGGCCGGGACTCCTGAGCTCCTACGAGCAGTACTTC.

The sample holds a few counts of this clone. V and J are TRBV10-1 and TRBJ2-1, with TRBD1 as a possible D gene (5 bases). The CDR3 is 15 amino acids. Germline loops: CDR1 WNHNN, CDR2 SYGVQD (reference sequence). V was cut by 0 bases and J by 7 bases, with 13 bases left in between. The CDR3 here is CASSESTQGINEQFF. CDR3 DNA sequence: TGCGCCAGCAGTGAGTCGACCCAGGGTATAAATGAGCAGTTCTTC.

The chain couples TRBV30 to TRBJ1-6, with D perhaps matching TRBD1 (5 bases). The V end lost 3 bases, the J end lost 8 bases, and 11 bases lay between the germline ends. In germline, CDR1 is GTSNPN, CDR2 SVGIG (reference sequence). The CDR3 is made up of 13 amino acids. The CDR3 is CAWRSGWDSPLHF. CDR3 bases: TGTGCCTGGAGATCAGGGTGGGATTCACCCCTCCACTTT.

The CDR3 bases are TGCGCCAGCAGCCAAGAGATCGGGTCCTCTTTTTCACCCCTCCACTTT. This encodes CASSQEIGSSFSPLHF. The chain is built from TRBV4-3 and TRBJ1-6, with D uncertain. This CDR3 comprises 16 residues. The V end was cut by 0 bases, the J end by 9 bases, with 15 bases between. Germline CDR1 and CDR2: LGHNA and YSLEER.

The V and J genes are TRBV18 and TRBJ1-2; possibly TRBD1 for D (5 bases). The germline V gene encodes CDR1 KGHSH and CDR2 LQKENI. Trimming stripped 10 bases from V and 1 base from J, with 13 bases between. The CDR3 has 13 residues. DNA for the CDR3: TGTGCCACCTCGCGGGACGTTAACTATGGCTACACCTTC. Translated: CATSRDVNYGYTF.

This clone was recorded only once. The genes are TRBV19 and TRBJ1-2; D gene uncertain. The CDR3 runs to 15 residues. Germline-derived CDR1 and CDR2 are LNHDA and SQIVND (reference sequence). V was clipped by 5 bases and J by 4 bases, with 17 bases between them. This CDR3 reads CASSPQNTGSYGYTF. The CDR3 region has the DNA TGTGCCAGTAGTCCTCAAAATACGGGTTCCTATGGCTACACCTTC.

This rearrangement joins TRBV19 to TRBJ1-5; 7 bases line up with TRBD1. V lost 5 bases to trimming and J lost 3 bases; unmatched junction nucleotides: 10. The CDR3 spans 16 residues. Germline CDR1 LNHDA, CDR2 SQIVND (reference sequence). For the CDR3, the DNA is TGTGCCAGTAGTCCTTGGGTAGGGGGCTTCAATCAGCCCCAGCATTTT. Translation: CASSPWVGGFNQPQHF.

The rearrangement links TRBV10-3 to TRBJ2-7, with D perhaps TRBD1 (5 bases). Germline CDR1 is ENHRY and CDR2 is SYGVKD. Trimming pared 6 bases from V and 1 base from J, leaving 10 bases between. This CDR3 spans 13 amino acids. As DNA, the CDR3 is TGTGCCATCAGGGACACCTTATCCTACGAGCAGTACTTC. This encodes CAIRDTLSYEQYF.

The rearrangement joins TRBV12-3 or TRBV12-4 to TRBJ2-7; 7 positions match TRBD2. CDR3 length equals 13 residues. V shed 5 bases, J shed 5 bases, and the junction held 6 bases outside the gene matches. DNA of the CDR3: TGTGCCAGCAGTCCCGGGACTACTAACGAGCAGTACTTC. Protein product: CASSPGTTNEQYF.

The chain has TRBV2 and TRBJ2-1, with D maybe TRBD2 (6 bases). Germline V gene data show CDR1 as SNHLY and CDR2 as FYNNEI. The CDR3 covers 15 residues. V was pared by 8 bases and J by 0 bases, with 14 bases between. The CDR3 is CASGRGASSYNEQFF. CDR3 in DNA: TGTGCCAGCGGCCGCGGGGCCAGCTCCTACAATGAGCAGTTCTTC.

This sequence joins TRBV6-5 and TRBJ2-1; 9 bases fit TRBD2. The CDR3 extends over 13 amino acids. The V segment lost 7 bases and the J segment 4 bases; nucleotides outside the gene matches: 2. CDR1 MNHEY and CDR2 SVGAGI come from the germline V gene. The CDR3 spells CASNLAGYNEQFF. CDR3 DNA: TGTGCCAGCAACCTAGCGGGGTACAATGAGCAGTTCTTC.

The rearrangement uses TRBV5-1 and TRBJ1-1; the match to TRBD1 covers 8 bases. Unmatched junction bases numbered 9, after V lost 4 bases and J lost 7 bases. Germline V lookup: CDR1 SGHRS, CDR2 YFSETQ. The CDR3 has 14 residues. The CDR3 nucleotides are TGCGCCAGCAGCGGCCTAGACAGGGGAGGTGAAGCTTTCTTT. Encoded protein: CASSGLDRGGEAFF.

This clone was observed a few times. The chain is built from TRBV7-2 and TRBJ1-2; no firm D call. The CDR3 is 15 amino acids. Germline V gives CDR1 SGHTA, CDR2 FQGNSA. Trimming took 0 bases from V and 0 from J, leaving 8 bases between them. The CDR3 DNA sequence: TGTGCCAGCAGCTTAGCGCAGGAAGCTAACTATGGCTACACCTTC. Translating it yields CASSLAQEANYGYTF. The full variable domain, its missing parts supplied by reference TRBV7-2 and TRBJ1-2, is GAGVSQSPSNKVTEKGKDVELRCDPISGHTALYWYRQSLGQGLEFLIYFQGNSAPDKSGLPSDRFSAERTGGSVSTLTIQRTQQEDSAVYLCASSLAQEANYGYTFGSGTRLTVV.

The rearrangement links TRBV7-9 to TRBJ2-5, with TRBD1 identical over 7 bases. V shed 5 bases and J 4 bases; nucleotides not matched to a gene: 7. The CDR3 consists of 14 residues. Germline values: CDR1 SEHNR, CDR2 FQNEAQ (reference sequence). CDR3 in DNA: TGTGCCAGCAGCCCGGAAGCAGGGGGAGAGACCCAGTACTTC. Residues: CASSPEAGGETQYF.

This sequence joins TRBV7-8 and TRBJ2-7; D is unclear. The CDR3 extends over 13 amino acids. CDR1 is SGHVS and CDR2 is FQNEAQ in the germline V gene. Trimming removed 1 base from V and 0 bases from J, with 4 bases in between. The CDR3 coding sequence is TGTGCCAGCAGCTTAGGTCGCTCCTACGAGCAGTACTTC. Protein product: CASSLGRSYEQYF. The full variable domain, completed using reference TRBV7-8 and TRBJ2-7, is GAGVSQSPRYKVAKRGQDVALRCDPISGHVSLFWYQQALGQGPEFLTYFQNEAQLDKSGLPSDRFFAERPEGSVSTLKIQRTQQEDSAVYLCASSLGRSYEQYFGPGTRLTVT.